This T cell receptor (beta chain) originates from a study of PD-L1 blockade in urothelial cancer. Study-level information: Men with urothelial cancer arising in the bladder made up about 85% of the roughly 30 patients.

The CDR3 is 14 residues long. Trimming took 2 bases from V and 2 from J, leaving 10 bases between them. Germline V CDR1 and CDR2: SGHTA, FQGTGA. Data came from immunoSEQ multiplex PCR; TCRdb stores just in-frame clones and leaves some out. The sample has about 43,000 clones; 70% to 90% are singletons. This chain links TRBV7-3 with TRBJ2-7; D gene uncertain. Sequenced here: PBMCs, sampled around atezolizumab (anti-PD-L1) treatment. The TCR sequence derives from an older woman with urothelial cancer. CDR3 sequence: CASSLGGGPYEQYF. The CDR3 coding sequence is TGTGCCAGCAGCTTAGGCGGCGGTCCCTACGAGCAGTACTTC.